The 20 T cell receptor beta chains below come from one sample, sequenced in a study of pediatric ulcerative colitis. Profiling relied on immunoSEQ multiplex PCR, and the TCRdb table lists in-frame clones only, not all of them. In the table there are 20,000 to 25,000 clones, 55% to 85% of which are singletons. One to two pinch biopsies were taken from the rectum during colonoscopy. The material sequenced was gut tissue. The receptors stem from a boy between 5 and 17 years old with severe ulcerative colitis.

In this sample, this clone turned up a few times. The chain carries TRBV4-1 and TRBJ2-7; no clear D. V was shortened by 4 bases and J by 3 bases, with 19 bases between the two germline ends. Per germline, CDR1 MGHRA and CDR2 YSYEKL. The CDR3 has 16 residues. The CDR3 spells CASSLDGPAPYYEQYF. The CDR3 bases are TGCGCCAGCAGCCTAGACGGCCCAGCCCCCTACTACGAGCAGTACTTC.

The chain links TRBV27 to TRBJ2-5; either TRBD1 or TRBD2 may fit D (7 bases each). V lost 7 bases and J lost 9, with 21 bases in between. Germline V gene data show CDR1 as MNHEY and CDR2 as SMNVEV (reference sequence). The CDR3 totals 14 residues. The CDR3 is CASTPRGPGGAQYF. CDR3 nucleotide sequence: TGTGCCAGCACCCCTCGGGGCCCAGGGGGGGCCCAGTACTTC.

The J gene is TRBJ2-2, the V gene TRBV7-2, with 11 nucleotides matching TRBD2. V dropped 5 bases and J dropped 8; count of bases not matched to a gene: 7. The CDR3 has 15 residues. Germline V gene sequence: CDR1 SGHTA, CDR2 FQGNSA. CDR3 coding DNA: TGTGCCAGCAGCGGTAGCGGGAGGGCTGCTGGGGAGCTGTTTTTT. Translated, it gives CASSGSGRAAGELFF.

The chain employs TRBV6-1 and TRBJ2-1, with 11 nucleotides matching TRBD2. Germline lookup yields CDR1 MNHNS and CDR2 SASEGT. This CDR3 comprises 14 residues. The J segment lost 7 bases and the V segment lost 5 bases, leaving 4 bases of the junction unmatched. In DNA, the CDR3 is TGTGCCAGCAGTCTAGCGGGGGGAAGGAATGAGCAGTTCTTC. Amino acids: CASSLAGGRNEQFF.

V is TRBV11-2 and J is TRBJ2-5, with TRBD2 identical over 9 bases. The CDR3 contains 15 residues. The germline CDR1 and CDR2 sequences are SGHAT and FQNNGV. J lost 2 bases, V lost 5 bases, and 6 bases had no gene match. The CDR3 sequence: CASSRIAGVQETQYF. CDR3 in DNA: TGTGCCAGCAGCCGAATAGCGGGAGTACAAGAGACCCAGTACTTC.

The chain recombines TRBV5-1 with TRBJ2-3, with D unclear. The CDR3 extends over 12 amino acids. Germline V gives CDR1 SGHRS, CDR2 YFSETQ. V was trimmed by 4 bases and J by 5 bases, leaving 8 bases between them. The CDR3, as DNA: TGCGCCAGCAGCCATGGTTTAGATACGCAGTATTTT. This codes for CASSHGLDTQYF.

This chain uses TRBV11-1 with TRBJ2-3; 7 nucleotides match TRBD1. Germline CDR1 is SGHAT and CDR2 is FQDESV (reference sequence). Trimming took 0 bases from V and 4 from J; bases not matched to a gene: 7. This CDR3 contains 16 residues. The CDR3: CASSLALGRGSDTQYF. The CDR3 bases are TGTGCCAGCAGCTTAGCGCTCGGCAGGGGGTCAGATACGCAGTATTTT.

This clone was detected a few times. The V call is TRBV10-3, the J call TRBJ1-2; D call uncertain. The germline gives CDR1 ENHRY, CDR2 SYGVKD. Trimming removed 6 bases at V and 7 bases at J, with 15 bases between. The CDR3 contains 13 residues. CDR3 DNA sequence: TGTGCCATCAGATTCTCTCAGGAGGGTGGCTACACCTTC. Amino acid sequence: CAIRFSQEGGYTF.

The V gene is TRBV4-2, the J gene TRBJ1-3; TRBD1 agrees at 8 bases. Trimming cost V 0 bases and J 0 bases; bases outside gene matches: 1. CDR3 size: 16 residues. Germline CDR1 is LGHNA and CDR2 is YNFKEQ. The CDR3 coding sequence is TGTGCCAGCAGCCAAGATGACAGGGGCTCTGGAAACACCATATATTTT. Residues: CASSQDDRGSGNTIYF.

The V and J genes are TRBV4-2 and TRBJ2-5, with 7 positions matching TRBD2. The J call may be wrong; the DNA end is better matched by TRBJ2-7. This CDR3 spans 14 amino acids. Germline V gene data show CDR1 as LGHNA and CDR2 as YNFKEQ. CDR3 amino acids: CASSHGLGSYEQYF. The CDR3 bases are TGTGCCAGCAGCCACGGACTAGGTTCCTACGAGCAGTACTTC.

The genes are TRBV7-9 and TRBJ2-1; TRBD2 might be the D (6 bases). CDR1 and CDR2 from the germline V gene are SEHNR and FQNEAQ (reference sequence). V dropped 1 base and J dropped 6 bases, with 13 bases sitting between them. The CDR3 length is 15 residues. CDR3 region: CASSLVTAGRNEQFF. CDR3 sequence (DNA): TGTGCCAGCAGCTTAGTGACAGCGGGTCGCAATGAGCAGTTCTTC.

CDR3 residues: CASSRGGKGETQYF. The CDR3 nucleotides are TGTGCCAGCAGTCGTGGGGGCAAGGGGGAGACCCAGTACTTC. This chain links TRBV6-1 with TRBJ2-5, with D maybe TRBD1 (6 bases). The CDR3 is made up of 14 amino acids. V was shortened by 5 bases and J by 5 bases, with 15 bases between the two germline ends. Germline assignment: CDR1 MNHNS and CDR2 SASEGT.

The chain has TRBV18 and TRBJ2-7; TRBD1 agrees at 8 bases. The CDR3 has 15 residues. Trimming at V came to 2 bases and at J to 7 bases, leaving 10 bases not matched to a gene. Germline values: CDR1 KGHSH, CDR2 LQKENI. CDR3 coding DNA: TGTGCCAGCTCACCATCGGGAACAGGGGGTCGGGAGCAGTACTTC. Protein product: CASSPSGTGGREQYF.

In its sample, this clone was seen a few times. V gene TRBV5-4 combines with J gene TRBJ2-3; D is unclear. The CDR3 runs 14 residues. Looked up from germline, CDR1 is SGHNT and CDR2 is YYREEE (reference sequence). The germline V and J ends were trimmed by 4 bases and 5 bases, with 14 bases remaining between them. CDR3 amino acids: CASSGSPPVDTQYF. The CDR3 DNA follows: TGTGCCAGCAGCGGTTCGCCGCCCGTAGATACGCAGTATTTT.

V gene TRBV6-6 combines with J gene TRBJ2-7; weak D call: TRBD1 (6 bases). The CDR3 loop spans 14 amino acids. V was pared by 3 bases and J by 4 bases, with 13 bases between. Germline V gene data show CDR1 as MNHNY and CDR2 as SVGAGI (reference sequence). The DNA for the CDR3 is TGTGCCAGCAGTTATGACAGGTTTAATTACGAGCAGTACTTC. This gives the protein CASSYDRFNYEQYF.

This chain connects TRBV7-2 to TRBJ2-5, with a possible D match to TRBD2 (6 bases). In germline, CDR1 is SGHTA, CDR2 FQGNSA. V lost 5 bases to trimming and J lost 3 bases, with 13 bases between them. This CDR3 spans 14 amino acids. Written as DNA, the CDR3 is TGTGCCAGCAGCATCCTCGGCGGGGAAGAGACCCAGTACTTC. This translates into CASSILGGEETQYF.

V is TRBV6-6 and J is TRBJ1-4; D is uncertain. This CDR3 has 13 residues. Trimming cost V 8 bases and J 4 bases, with 11 bases left between them. The germline V gene has CDR1 MNHNY and CDR2 SVGAGI (reference sequence). The CDR3 DNA sequence: TGTGCCAGCGGCCGGGATAATAATGAAAAACTGTTTTTT. Amino acids: CASGRDNNEKLFF.

This clone has just a few counts. The V and J genes are TRBV6-4 and TRBJ1-3; D gene unclear. The length of the CDR3 is 20 residues. The V and J ends lost 4 bases and 0 bases respectively, with 25 bases between them. Germline CDR1 MRHNA, CDR2 SNTAGT. CDR3 amino acids: CASSGPWVQRTDDSGNTIYF. In DNA, the CDR3 is TGTGCCAGCAGTGGTCCTTGGGTTCAAAGGACCGACGACTCTGGAAACACCATATATTTT.

V and J are TRBV5-1 and TRBJ1-5, with D unclear. Trimming took 0 bases from V and 7 from J, leaving 14 bases between them. Per the germline V gene, CDR1 is SGHRS and CDR2 is YFSETQ. The CDR3 length is 15 residues. The CDR3 reads CASSLEGAGNQPQHF. The CDR3, as DNA: TGCGCCAGCAGCTTGGAGGGCGCAGGAAACCAGCCCCAGCATTTT.

This clone was observed a handful of times. The V gene is TRBV5-1, the J gene TRBJ1-4, with TRBD1 matching over 8 bases. Looked up from germline, CDR1 is SGHRS and CDR2 is YFSETQ. The junction had 5 bases not matched to a gene; V was cut back by 4 bases and J by 3 bases. CDR3 length equals 15 residues. CDR3 bases: TGCGCCAGCAGCGCAATGACAGGGGCTAATGAAAAACTGTTTTTT. It is translated as CASSAMTGANEKLFF.